These 2 T cell receptor beta chains originate from one sample sequenced in a study of molecular identifiers for immune sequencing clone quantification. MiXCR was run by TCRdb on the PCR reads, yielding one entry per CDR3 protein. The sample holds fewer than 350,000 distinct CDR3 sequences, roughly a fifth seen once. The sample taken for sequencing was naive CD8+ T cells from blood, with Jurkat cell RNA spiked in. Documented subset: FACS-sorted CD8+CD4-CCR7+CD45RA+ naive T cells. The receptors were sampled from a human donor in good health. Some libraries in this study had Jurkat cell RNA spiked in.

In regard to this clonotype: With a much larger clone just one base away, this may be a read error. The V gene is TRBV28, the J gene TRBJ2-5; 9 nucleotides align to TRBD2. Per germline, CDR1 MDHEN and CDR2 SYDVKM. This CDR3 is 14 amino acids long. DNA of the CDR3: TGTGCCAGCAGTCCAGGGACTAGCCAAGGGACCCAGTACTTC. This encodes CASSPGTSQGTQYF.

This clonotype was detected a few times. V and J are TRBV20-1 and TRBJ2-1; 7 nucleotides match TRBD1. CDR3 length: 17 residues. V was pared by 1 base and J by 3 bases, with 12 bases of the junction left unmatched. The germline V gene encodes CDR1 DFQATT and CDR2 SNEGSKA (reference sequence). CDR3 region: CSARGLAQGSFYNEQFF. The CDR3 DNA reads as TGCAGTGCTAGAGGTCTCGCACAGGGGTCCTTCTACAATGAGCAGTTCTTC.